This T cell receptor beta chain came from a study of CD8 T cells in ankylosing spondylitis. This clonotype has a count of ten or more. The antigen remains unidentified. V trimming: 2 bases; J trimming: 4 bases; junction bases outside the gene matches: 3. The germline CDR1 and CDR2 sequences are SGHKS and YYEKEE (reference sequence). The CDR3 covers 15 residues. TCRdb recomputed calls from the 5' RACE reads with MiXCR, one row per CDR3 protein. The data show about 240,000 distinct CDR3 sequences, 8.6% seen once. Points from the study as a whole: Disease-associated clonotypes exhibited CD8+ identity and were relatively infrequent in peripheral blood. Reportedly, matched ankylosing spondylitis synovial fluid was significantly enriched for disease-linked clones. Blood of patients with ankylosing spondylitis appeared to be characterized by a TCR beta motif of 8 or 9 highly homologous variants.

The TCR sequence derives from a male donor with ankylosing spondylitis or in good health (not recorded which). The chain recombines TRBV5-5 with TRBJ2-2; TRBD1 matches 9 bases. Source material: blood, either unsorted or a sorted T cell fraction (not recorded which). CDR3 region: CASSLQGAVTGELFF. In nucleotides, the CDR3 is TGTGCCAGCAGCTTACAGGGGGCTGTCACCGGGGAGCTGTTTTTT.